The text below deals with one T cell receptor (beta chain). Its antigen is not known. This sample is drawn from a study of cytomegalovirus exposure and HLA in healthy donors. Study-level results: CMV antigen specificity of a few CMV-associated chains was confirmed in vitro.

This CDR3 spans 13 amino acids. V gave up 3 bases and J gave up 9 bases, with 13 bases separating them. Germline V gene sequence: CDR1 SGHRS, CDR2 YFSETQ. It was with 60 Vbeta and 13 Jbeta primers that the PCR ran. The data were produced by immunoSEQ multiplex PCR, yet TCRdb's version contains in-frame clones alone and is incomplete. The table lists about 100,000 clones. Sequencing input: PBMCs. The origin of this receptor is a man between 45 and 60 years old in good health and CMV-seronegative. The genes are TRBV5-1 and TRBJ2-1; D is perhaps TRBD1 (6 bases). The CDR3 DNA follows: TGCGCCAGCAGCTCCTTTGGGGGCCGTGAGCAGTTCTTC. Translating gives CASSSFGGREQFF.